This T cell receptor (beta chain) is from a study of neoadjuvant anti-PD-1 for oral cavity cancer. The CDR3 loop spans 14 amino acids. CDR1 and CDR2 (germline): SGHRS, YFSETQ. V was clipped by 0 bases and J by 1 base, with 7 bases between them. Only in-frame clones appear in the TCRdb table, and some are missing; sequencing was by immunoSEQ multiplex PCR. The table has over 30,000 clones, 80% to 90% seen once. This TCR came from a person aged 35-79 years with oral cavity squamous cell carcinoma. Sequences were derived from PBMCs, sampled before nivolumab (anti-PD-1) treatment. This rearrangement joins TRBV5-1 to TRBJ2-5; D is unclear. In nucleotides, the CDR3 is TGCGCCAGCAGCTTGGGCCAGGCCCAAGAGACCCAGTACTTC. Amino acid sequence: CASSLGQAQETQYF.